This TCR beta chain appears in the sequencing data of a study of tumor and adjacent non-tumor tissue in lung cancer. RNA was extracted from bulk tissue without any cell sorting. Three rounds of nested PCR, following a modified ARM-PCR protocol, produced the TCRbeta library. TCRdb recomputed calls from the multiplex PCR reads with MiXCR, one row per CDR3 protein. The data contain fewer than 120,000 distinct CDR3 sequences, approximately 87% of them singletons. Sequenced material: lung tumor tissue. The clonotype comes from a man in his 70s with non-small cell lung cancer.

This CDR3 is CASNYPMTVGDQDTQYF. CDR3 nucleotide sequence: TGTGCCAGTAATTACCCGATGACAGTAGGTGACCAGGATACGCAGTATTTT. V usage is TRBV6-2 or TRBV6-3 and J usage is TRBJ2-3; weak D call: TRBD1 (5 bases). V was cut by 9 bases and J by 6 bases, with 28 bases left in between. This CDR3 is built from 17 residues. CDR1 and CDR2 from the germline V gene are MNHEY and SVGEGT.